This record concerns one TCR beta chain sequence. Distinct nucleotide sequences in the sample also encode this CDR3. CDR1 MDHEN and CDR2 SYDVKM come from the germline V gene. The CDR3 contains 14 residues. Trimming shortened V by 2 bases and J by 3 bases, and 10 bases separated the two germline ends. A CD45RA-negative memory subset and a CD45RA+ naive subset were separated from the CD4+ cells. The data originate from a study of shared clonotypes between healthy human individuals. Some clones are missing from TCRdb's copy, which holds only in-frame ones; the method was immunoSEQ multiplex PCR. The sample consists of about a million clones, over 60% of them appearing once.

Sequencing used memory CD4+ T cells sorted from blood. Stated subset: CD45RA-negative fraction. This sequence was found in a man in his late teens or twenties in good health. The chain has TRBV28 and TRBJ1-2, with D maybe TRBD1 (5 bases). CDR3 coding DNA: TGTGCCAGCAGTTTAGGCAGGGCCGACTATGGCTACACCTTC. Its protein product is CASSLGRADYGYTF.